This paragraph reports one T cell receptor (beta chain). As yet, its antigen is unknown. The sample is drawn from a study of response to subunit inactivated influenza vaccine. This CDR3 is 13 amino acids long. V was trimmed by 4 bases and J by 9 bases, leaving 16 bases between them. Per the germline V gene, CDR1 is SGHRS and CDR2 is YFSETQ. Using its own MiXCR run on the RT-PCR reads, TCRdb lists one record per CDR3 protein. The data contain 550,000 to 800,000 distinct CDR3 sequences, approximately 14% of them singletons. General study results and limits: A suggestion made by the authors is that each seasonal influenza vaccination recruits few new T cells.

V gene TRBV5-1 combines with J gene TRBJ2-5; D is uncertain. This sequence originates from a man aged 45-65 years who received an inactivated influenza vaccine. Source: PBMCs from blood, taken about 11 days after vaccination. The CDR3, as DNA: TGCGCCAGCAGCGCCCCCCCGTCTTTGGCCCAGTACTTC. Protein sequence: CASSAPPSLAQYF.